The clone carrying this TCR beta chain was found once. The data derive from a study of blood T cell repertoires in COVID-19. Study summary: Samples representing acute and convalescent COVID-19 were sourced from the United States, Italy and Spain. The cDNA or gDNA used as material had been derived from T cells, B-cell-depleted T cells, or PBMCs.

Under the authors' procedure: Estimates of nucleated cell counts were drawn from the amplification of reference gene primers. Libraries were prepared by immunoSEQ multiplex PCR; TCRdb keeps only in-frame clonotypes and omits some of them. V and J calls and clone size are those listed in that table; D and trimming were worked out from the DNA. The repertoire includes roughly 30,000 clones, approximately 89% of them detected once, and approximately 30% sits in the top ten. V lost 0 bases to trimming and J lost 0 bases, with 17 bases between them. This CDR3 comprises 18 residues. In germline, CDR1 is SGHDN, CDR2 FVKESK.

Sequenced sample: peripheral blood. This chain connects TRBV14 to TRBJ1-1; D not resolved. This clonotype was obtained from a man older than 75 with acute or convalescent COVID-19. The CDR3 here is CASSQDSPRSFVNTEAFF. CDR3 in DNA: TGTGCCAGCAGCCAAGATAGCCCGAGAAGTTTTGTGAACACTGAAGCTTTCTTT.